In its sample, the clone carrying this TCR beta chain was seen once. Its antigen remains unknown. The data originate from a study of T cell responses to AZD1222 COVID-19 vaccine. The study, taken as a whole, reports: Recipients of two AZD1222 doses showed rising Spike-specific TCR breadth and depth. In a largely white British group with more females than males, clonal diversity was possibly underestimated. Seropositive status at baseline applied to only a handful of AZD1222 recipients. CD4 TCRs associated with vaccination spanned spike, dominating at 160-218 and 743-854.

TCRdb keeps only in-frame clones here, not all; method: immunoSEQ multiplex PCR. The sample has fewer than 150,000 clones; over 90% are singletons. Trimming took 2 bases from V and 4 from J; bases not matched to a gene: 11. The CDR3 loop spans 16 amino acids. The germline V gene encodes CDR1 MNHEY and CDR2 SVGAGI. The J gene is TRBJ2-7, the V gene TRBV6-5, with TRBD1 identical over 7 bases. This specimen was peripheral blood, taken on day 0 of AZD1222 vaccination. The TCR was taken from an adult in good health. DNA of the CDR3: TGTGCCAGCAGTTACACGTCCGCGACAGGGCCGTACGAGCAGTACTTC. This encodes CASSYTSATGPYEQYF.